This T cell receptor beta chain is from a study of T cell responses to AZD1222 COVID-19 vaccine. A word on this clone: Its specificity is unknown.

Clones were sequenced by immunoSEQ multiplex PCR, and TCRdb holds only the in-frame ones, with some missing. The sample includes about 140,000 clones, 92% seen only once; the top ten take 2.5% to 3.5%. Broader study findings: The study found Spike-specific TCR breadth and depth rose after two AZD1222 doses. Donors in the cohort were predominantly white British and more often female, and clonal diversity was possibly underestimated.

The CDR3 is 15 residues long. Germline values: CDR1 SNHLY, CDR2 FYNNEI. The trim removed 6 bases at V and 3 bases at J, leaving 6 bases unmatched. V gene TRBV2 combines with J gene TRBJ2-3, with 10 nucleotides matching TRBD1. Material: peripheral blood, obtained on day 0 of AZD1222 vaccination. The receptor's source is an adult in good health. This chain's CDR3 is CASSGQGVGTDTQYF. CDR3 sequence (DNA): TGTGCCAGCAGCGGACAGGGGGTGGGAACAGATACGCAGTATTTT.